The 20 T cell receptor beta chains in this list originate from one sample, sequenced in a study of CD8 T cells in ankylosing spondylitis. MiXCR was run by TCRdb on the 5' RACE reads, yielding one entry per CDR3 protein. Among 39,000 or so distinct CDR3 sequences, 10% to 13% were seen once, and the ten largest hold approximately 15%. Sequences were obtained from blood, either unsorted or a sorted T cell fraction (not recorded which). These receptors all come from a male donor with ankylosing spondylitis or in good health (not recorded which).

In this sample, this clonotype turned up a few times. The CDR3 spells CASSQGGQGGQPQHF. The CDR3 nucleotides are TGCGCCAGCAGCCAAGGGGGACAGGGCGGTCAGCCCCAGCATTTT. The chain is built from TRBV4-3 and TRBJ1-5, with 9 positions matching TRBD1. Germline V gene lookup returns CDR1 LGHNA and CDR2 YSLEER. The CDR3 sequence is 15 residues long. J gave up 6 bases and V 1 base, and 4 bases lay outside the gene matches.

The chain employs TRBV10-3 and TRBJ2-3; D is undetermined. From germline, CDR1 is ENHRY and CDR2 SYGVKD. V lost 2 bases to trimming and J lost 8 bases, with 14 bases between them. This CDR3 has 14 amino acids. CDR3 nucleotides: TGTGCCATCAGTGAGGGGCTATCTCCCGGTACGCAGTATTTT. As protein: CAISEGLSPGTQYF.

This clonotype was found many times. The CDR3 sequence: CASSYSASGQETQYF. In DNA, the CDR3 is TGTGCCAGCAGTTACTCGGCTAGCGGACAAGAGACCCAGTACTTC. The chain carries TRBV6-5 and TRBJ2-5; 7 bases fit TRBD2. J lost 2 bases, V lost 0 bases, and 3 bases had no gene match. The CDR3 consists of 15 residues. Germline CDR1 is MNHEY and CDR2 is SVGAGI.

This clonotype was seen repeatedly, ten times or more. The V and J genes are TRBV5-1 and TRBJ2-1; D is perhaps TRBD1 (5 bases). The germline V and J ends were trimmed by 2 bases and 7 bases, with 13 bases remaining between them. This CDR3 has 14 amino acids. Germline V gene lookup returns CDR1 SGHRS and CDR2 YFSETQ. DNA of the CDR3: TGCGCCAGCAGCTTCATCCAGGGTGGGAATGAGCAGTTCTTC. The encoded protein is CASSFIQGGNEQFF. The entire variable domain, with the rest obtained from reference TRBV5-1 and TRBJ2-1, is as follows: KAGVTQTPRYLIKTRGQQVTLSCSPISGHRSVSWYQQTPGQGLQFLFEYFSETQRNKGNFPGRFSGRQFSNSRSEMNVSTLELGDSALYLCASSFIQGGNEQFFGPGTRLTVL.

This clonotype has at least ten counts. The J gene is TRBJ2-3, the V gene TRBV7-9; 8 nucleotides match TRBD1. Germline CDR1 and CDR2: SEHNR and FQNEAQ (reference sequence). Trimming took 5 bases from V and 0 from J; bases not matched to a gene: 10. The length of the CDR3 is 17 residues. The CDR3 spells CASSPGTGVLSTDTQYF. In DNA, the CDR3 is TGTGCCAGCAGCCCCGGGACAGGTGTCCTTAGCACAGATACGCAGTATTTT.

This clonotype was seen many times. The chain is built from TRBV9 and TRBJ2-7; D is uncertain. The V end lost 3 bases, the J end lost 3 bases, and 13 bases lay between the germline ends. Per the germline V gene, CDR1 is SGDLS and CDR2 is YYNGEE. The CDR3 is 14 amino acids. In DNA, the CDR3 is TGTGCCAGCAGCGCCGGCGCCATTGACTACGAGCAGTACTTC. The encoded protein is CASSAGAIDYEQYF.

In its sample, this clonotype was seen many times. The J gene is TRBJ2-1, the V gene TRBV7-8; D might be TRBD1 or TRBD2, each matching 6 bases. The CDR3 has 12 residues. CDR1 and CDR2 (germline): SGHVS, FQNEAQ. Between the trimmed V and J ends, which lost 7 bases and 12 bases, there was a span of 16 bases. CDR3 sequence (DNA): TGTGCCAGCACCCGGGGGCTAGGGGGGCAGTTCTTC. Translation: CASTRGLGGQFF. Using reference TRBV7-8 and TRBJ2-1 for the parts outside the CDR3, the full variable domain is GAGVSQSPRYKVAKRGQDVALRCDPISGHVSLFWYQQALGQGPEFLTYFQNEAQLDKSGLPSDRFFAERPEGSVSTLKIQRTQQEDSAVYLCASTRGLGGQFFGPGTRLTVL.

This clonotype was detected a few times. The chain recombines TRBV20-1 with TRBJ1-6; weak D call: TRBD1 (5 bases). The CDR3 contains 13 residues. CDR1 is DFQATT and CDR2 is SNEGSKA in the germline V gene (reference sequence). Trimming stripped 5 bases from V and 13 bases from J, with 18 bases between. The CDR3 loop is CSAARDATGPLHF. The CDR3 region has the DNA TGCAGTGCTGCCCGGGACGCCACGGGGCCCCTCCACTTT.

The chain recombines TRBV7-9 with TRBJ2-7; unclear D gene. The CDR3 length is 13 residues. Per the germline V gene, CDR1 is SEHNR and CDR2 is FQNEAQ (reference sequence). The V end lost 5 bases, the J end lost 1 base, and 9 bases lay between the germline ends. The CDR3 DNA reads as TGTGCCAGCAGCCCAAGACGGTCCTACGAGCAGTACTTC. Protein sequence: CASSPRRSYEQYF.

The DNA for the CDR3 is TGCGCCAGCAGCCCAGAACTAGCGTCTGGCGATGAGCAGTTCTTC. This encodes CASSPELASGDEQFF. The rearrangement joins TRBV4-3 to TRBJ2-1, with 7 bases that match TRBD2. Per the germline V gene, CDR1 is LGHNA and CDR2 is YSLEER. Unmatched junction bases numbered 11, after V lost 4 bases and J lost 8 bases. The CDR3 consists of 15 residues.

This clonotype was recorded at least ten times. The genes are TRBV20-1 and TRBJ2-7; the match to TRBD1 covers 10 bases. Germline CDR1 is DFQATT and CDR2 is SNEGSKA (reference sequence). J was trimmed by 5 bases and V by 5 bases; bases with no gene match: 12. This CDR3 is 15 amino acids long. The CDR3 loop reads CSAPLSGTGADEQYF. Here the CDR3 DNA reads TGCAGTGCTCCACTCTCCGGGACAGGGGCTGACGAGCAGTACTTC.

The sample holds many counts of this clonotype. The V call is TRBV6-2 or TRBV6-3, the J call TRBJ2-1; 13 positions agree with TRBD2. Looked up from germline, CDR1 is MNHEY and CDR2 is SVGEGT. J lost 9 bases, V lost 2 bases, and 7 bases had no gene match. The CDR3 is 16 amino acids. The CDR3 loop is CASSYLGLAGVIEQFF. The CDR3 DNA is TGTGCCAGCAGTTACCTAGGACTAGCGGGAGTTATTGAGCAGTTCTTC.

Many counts were recorded for this clonotype. The chain employs TRBV5-1 and TRBJ2-7; 8 bases align to TRBD1. The J segment lost 2 bases and the V segment lost 9 bases, leaving 10 bases of the junction unmatched. Per germline, CDR1 SGHRS and CDR2 YFSETQ. This CDR3 contains 14 residues. CDR3 sequence (DNA): TGCGCCATTCCGCAGGGGGCACGGGCCTACGAGCAGTACTTC. Amino acids: CAIPQGARAYEQYF.

This clonotype was seen many times. V and J are TRBV20-1 and TRBJ1-2; 9 bases are a match to TRBD1. V was pared by 5 bases and J by 5 bases, with 0 bases of the junction left unmatched. In germline, CDR1 is DFQATT, CDR2 SNEGSKA (reference sequence). The CDR3 is made up of 11 amino acids. In DNA, the CDR3 is TGCAGTGCTGGGACAGGGTATGGCTACACCTTC. This gives the protein CSAGTGYGYTF.

The table lists this clonotype with many counts. The chain recombines TRBV27 with TRBJ2-1; TRBD1 or TRBD2 may be the D gene (5 bases each). The CDR3 totals 16 residues. Germline CDR1 MNHEY, CDR2 SMNVEV (reference sequence). Trimming cost V 2 bases and J 2 bases, with 13 bases left between them. The CDR3 loop reads CASSLRDQFPYNEQFF. CDR3 DNA sequence: TGTGCCAGCAGTTTACGGGACCAATTCCCCTACAATGAGCAGTTCTTC.

This clonotype occurred many times. CDR3 amino acids: CASRSRGGSGANVLTF. The CDR3 nucleotides read TGTGCCAGCAGAAGTAGAGGGGGCTCCGGGGCCAACGTCCTGACTTTC. This sequence joins TRBV6-1 and TRBJ2-6; 7 bases fit TRBD1. The CDR3 is made up of 16 amino acids. Trimming at V came to 6 bases and at J to 4 bases, leaving 9 bases not matched to a gene. Germline CDR1 and CDR2: MNHNS and SASEGT.

There are many counts of this clonotype. The chain recombines TRBV3-1 with TRBJ2-7, with D possibly being TRBD2 (5 bases). The V gene's germline CDR1 is LGHDT and CDR2 YNNKEL (reference sequence). The ends were cut back, 1 base at V and 6 bases at J, with 13 bases in the middle. This CDR3 is 14 amino acids long. The CDR3 bases are TGTGCCAGCAGCCAAGGTATCGGGGTCCGCGAGCAGTACTTC. The encoded protein is CASSQGIGVREQYF.

This clonotype was recorded at least ten times. The J gene is TRBJ2-3, the V gene TRBV20-1; 11 bases are shared with TRBD2. V lost 3 bases and J lost 0; bases outside the gene matches: 8. The CDR3 consists of 17 residues. The germline CDR1 and CDR2 sequences are DFQATT and SNEGSKA (reference sequence). Here the CDR3 reads CSASGLLAGVSTDTQYF. The CDR3, as DNA: TGCAGTGCTAGCGGACTACTAGCGGGAGTCAGCACAGATACGCAGTATTTT.

The V and J genes are TRBV28 and TRBJ1-1; TRBD1 matches 8 bases. Germline V CDR1 and CDR2: MDHEN, SYDVKM. Unmatched junction bases numbered 11, after V lost 6 bases and J lost 5 bases. This CDR3 has 15 amino acids. In DNA, the CDR3 is TGTGCCAGCAGGGGCCAGACAGGGGTAGTGACTGAAGCTTTCTTT. The encoded protein is CASRGQTGVVTEAFF.

This clonotype was seen many times. The rearrangement uses TRBV20-1 and TRBJ2-1, with 10 bases that match TRBD2. Germline assignment: CDR1 DFQATT and CDR2 SNEGSKA (reference sequence). The CDR3 extends over 19 amino acids. Losses at the gene ends were 0 bases for V and 0 bases for J; bases not matched to a gene: 11. CDR3: CSARDLAGAQGSSYNEQFF. The DNA of the CDR3 is TGCAGTGCTAGAGACCTAGCGGGAGCGCAGGGCAGCTCCTACAATGAGCAGTTCTTC.